The sample holds many counts of the clone carrying this T cell receptor beta chain. Its antigen is undetermined. This record belongs to a study of glioma-infiltrating T cells. Study observations and caveats: Very few CDR3 sequences were shared between tissue and blood. Gliomas, especially low-grade, showed above-expected tissue-blood divergence; non-neoplastic patients showed below.

TCR alpha and beta CDR3 regions were amplified from RNA using iRepertoire nested multiplex PCR. For one-step reverse transcription and amplification, roughly 95-400 ng of tissue mRNA or PBMC total RNA was used. TCRdb independently ran MiXCR on the multiplex PCR reads; one entry per CDR3 protein. The repertoire holds more than 9,500 distinct CDR3 sequences, approximately 25% seen once, with over 35% in the top ten. Trimming removed 5 bases from V and 1 base from J, with 5 bases in between. The CDR3 totals 11 residues. The germline CDR1 and CDR2 sequences are DFQATT and SNEGSKA (reference sequence). The genes are TRBV20-1 and TRBJ2-5; D is uncertain. This TCR was sampled from a human donor with low-grade glioma or glioblastoma, undergoing nonglioma brain surgery, or in good health (not recorded which). Specimen: glioma tissue, nonneoplastic brain tissue, or PBMCs (not recorded which). CDR3 in DNA: TGCAGTGCTGAATTCCAAGAGACCCAGTACTTC. Its protein is CSAEFQETQYF.